Each of the 30 T cell receptor beta chains below was sequenced from the same sample in a study of human T cells and chemical hapten exposure. MiXCR was run by TCRdb on the RACE reads, yielding one entry per CDR3 protein. The data hold about 82,000 distinct CDR3 sequences, with under 15% observed a single time. As for time point: patch test 3, about 24 weeks after DPC sensitization. The treatment: therapeutic diphenylcyclopropenone sensitization with weekly scalp DPC. The sample here was whole blood, taken in connection with sensitization to the hapten diphenylcyclopropenone (DPC). Receptor source: a woman aged 45-65 years with alopecia areata. Some clones in this sample may be carry-over from other donors' samples.

This clonotype has at least ten counts. The V call is TRBV7-8, the J call TRBJ2-7; 7 nucleotides align to TRBD2. The CDR3 covers 14 residues. J lost 4 bases, V lost 5 bases, and 8 bases had no gene match. Germline lookup yields CDR1 SGHVS and CDR2 FQNEAQ. The CDR3, as DNA: TGTGCCAGCAGCCAAGGACTAGAAGCGTACGAGCAGTACTTC. Protein: CASSQGLEAYEQYF.

This clonotype was counted ten times or more. The V and J genes are TRBV10-3 and TRBJ1-4, with D maybe TRBD1 (6 bases). The length of the CDR3 is 13 residues. Germline CDR1 ENHRY, CDR2 SYGVKD. Trimming cost V 3 bases and J 7 bases, with 9 bases left between them. CDR3 nucleotides: TGTGCCATCAGTGAAGGACAGTTTGAAAAACTGTTTTTT. This translates into CAISEGQFEKLFF.

This clonotype was counted at least ten times. The gene calls are TRBV20-1 and TRBJ1-5; 7 nucleotides align to TRBD1. The V gene end was trimmed by 3 bases and the J gene end by 4 bases; junction bases not matched to a gene: 3. Germline CDR1 is DFQATT and CDR2 is SNEGSKA (reference sequence). This CDR3 region has 13 residues. The CDR3 bases are TGCAGTGCTAGTCAACAGGGGAATCAGCCCCAGCATTTT. The encoded protein is CSASQQGNQPQHF.

The chain is built from TRBV29-1 and TRBJ2-7; D not certain. CDR1 and CDR2 (germline): SQVTM, ANQGSEA. Trimming took off 4 bases at V and 2 bases at J, with 9 bases between the two ends. This CDR3 is built from 12 residues. CDR3 sequence reads: CSVVGIAYEQYF. CDR3 nucleotides: TGCAGCGTTGTAGGGATTGCCTACGAGCAGTACTTC.

The CDR3 loop is CASSLLALRDSVYRISLHF. The CDR3 coding sequence is TGTGCCAGCAGTTTATTGGCCCTACGGGACAGCGTGTATCGTATTTCCCTCCACTTT. The chain is built from TRBV27 and TRBJ1-6; 7 bases map to TRBD1. J was trimmed by 14 bases and V by 1 base; bases with no gene match: 23. The germline V gene has CDR1 MNHEY and CDR2 SMNVEV (reference sequence). This CDR3 comprises 19 residues.

This clonotype was detected many times. J is TRBJ2-2 and V is TRBV29-1; D may correspond to TRBD1 or TRBD2 (5 bases each). The length of the CDR3 is 14 residues. The V end was cut by 4 bases, the J end by 4 bases, with 13 bases between. Germline CDR1 SQVTM, CDR2 ANQGSEA. The CDR3 protein is CSVGARAGTGELFF. The CDR3 DNA reads TGCAGCGTTGGCGCCAGGGCGGGCACCGGGGAGCTGTTTTTT.

This clonotype was seen repeatedly, ten times or more. The chain combines TRBV10-2 with TRBJ1-1; D perhaps matches TRBD1 (6 bases). Trimming stripped 6 bases from V and 4 bases from J, with 18 bases between. Looked up from germline, CDR1 is WSHSY and CDR2 is SAAADI. The CDR3 has 15 amino acids. The CDR3 bases are TGCGCCAGCAGGCAGGGGTCTTTCCTGGGCACTGAAGCTTTCTTT. Translating gives CASRQGSFLGTEAFF.

The chain links TRBV29-1 to TRBJ1-1; D unresolved. The CDR3 extends over 13 amino acids. The V gene lost 5 bases and the J gene lost 1 base, with 11 bases spanning the gap. Germline lookup yields CDR1 SQVTM and CDR2 ANQGSEA. DNA for the CDR3: TGCAGCGTTCGTCCCGGTCCGAACACTGAAGCTTTCTTT. Its protein product is CSVRPGPNTEAFF.

The genes are TRBV20-1 and TRBJ2-7; TRBD2 agrees at 12 bases. The CDR3 sequence is 15 residues long. Germline CDR1 reads DFQATT; CDR2 reads SNEGSKA (reference sequence). Trimming cost V 1 base and J 4 bases; bases outside gene matches: 5. The CDR3 sequence is CSARASLAGGYEQYF. Here the CDR3 DNA reads TGCAGTGCTAGAGCATCACTAGCGGGAGGATACGAGCAGTACTTC.

The rearrangement uses TRBV5-1 and TRBJ2-5, with 7 bases fitting TRBD2. CDR3 length: 15 amino acids. Germline CDR1 reads SGHRS; CDR2 reads YFSETQ. The junction had 6 bases not matched to a gene; V was cut back by 4 bases and J by 0 bases. The CDR3 DNA sequence: TGCGCCAGCAGCGGCGGACTAGGGGACCAAGAGACCCAGTACTTC. Its protein product is CASSGGLGDQETQYF.

There are many counts of this clonotype. V and J are TRBV7-6 and TRBJ2-5; no clear D gene. CDR3 length: 14 amino acids. From germline, CDR1 is SGHVS and CDR2 FNYEAQ. Trimming pared 7 bases from V and 4 bases from J, leaving 16 bases between. The CDR3 region is CASTLGAFTETQYF. The CDR3 coding sequence is TGTGCCAGCACCCTAGGTGCGTTTACAGAGACCCAGTACTTC.

The rearrangement joins TRBV5-1 to TRBJ1-2, with 7 bases aligning to TRBD1. CDR1 and CDR2 (germline): SGHRS, YFSETQ. The CDR3 is 14 residues long. V trimming: 3 bases; J trimming: 7 bases; junction bases outside the gene matches: 9. CDR3 sequence: CASSSPGTEAGYTF. The DNA of the CDR3 is TGCGCCAGCAGCTCCCCCGGGACAGAGGCTGGCTACACCTTC.

V usage is TRBV15 and J usage is TRBJ2-7; D is perhaps TRBD1 or TRBD2 (5 bases each). Trimming took 1 base from V and 2 from J, leaving 15 bases between them. This CDR3 contains 16 residues. CDR1 and CDR2 from the germline V gene are LNHNV and YYDKDF (reference sequence). This CDR3 reads CATSRGREPGTYEQYF. Written as DNA, the CDR3 is TGTGCCACCAGCAGAGGAAGGGAGCCAGGGACCTACGAGCAGTACTTC.

This clonotype has more than one count but fewer than ten. V usage is TRBV2 and J usage is TRBJ2-3; no definite D call. Germline V lookup: CDR1 SNHLY, CDR2 FYNNEI. The CDR3 extends over 17 amino acids. Deletions cut 4 bases from V and 0 bases from J, with 17 bases between. CDR3 amino acids: CASSGIGWVSSTDTQYF. The DNA for the CDR3 is TGTGCCAGCAGTGGGATTGGCTGGGTGTCTAGCACAGATACGCAGTATTTT.

This clonotype has only a few counts. The chain joins TRBV18 to TRBJ1-1; 7 bases line up with TRBD1. Germline CDR1 reads KGHSH; CDR2 reads LQKENI. The trim removed 3 bases at V and 7 bases at J, leaving 17 bases unmatched. The CDR3 extends over 17 amino acids. CDR3 protein: CASSPLLPGQGEYEAFF. CDR3 sequence (DNA): TGTGCCAGCTCACCCCTTCTCCCCGGCCAGGGGGAATATGAAGCTTTCTTT. The full variable domain, with the rest looked up from reference TRBV18 and TRBJ1-1, is NAGVMQNPRHLVRRRGQEARLRCSPMKGHSHVYWYRQLPEEGLKFMVYLQKENIIDESGMPKERFSAEFPKEGPSILRIQQVVRGDSAAYFCASSPLLPGQGEYEAFFGQGTRLTVV.

Remarks on this clonotype: Its ends do not fully match the called genes, so a read error is possible. This sequence joins TRBV5-1 and TRBJ2-1; 7 bases align to TRBD1. The CDR3 has 17 residues. Germline lookup yields CDR1 SGHRS and CDR2 YFSETQ. Here the CDR3 reads CASSLVGGIRSYNVQFF. As DNA, the CDR3 is TGCGCCAGCAGCTTGGTAGGGGGCATAAGGTCCTACAATGTGCAGTTCTTC.

The chain combines TRBV20-1 with TRBJ2-7; TRBD1 is a possible D gene (6 bases). Trimming took 0 bases from V and 1 from J, leaving 19 bases between them. CDR1 and CDR2 (germline): DFQATT, SNEGSKA (reference sequence). This CDR3 is built from 17 residues. DNA of the CDR3: TGCAGTGCTAGAGATACAGGGAAGGTCTTTAGGTCCTACGAGCAGTACTTC. Its protein is CSARDTGKVFRSYEQYF.

In this sample, this clonotype turned up many times. The chain employs TRBV27 and TRBJ2-5; D might be TRBD1 (5 bases). Germline V gene sequence: CDR1 MNHEY, CDR2 SMNVEV (reference sequence). The CDR3 length is 8 residues. CDR3: CAGRAQYF. The CDR3 coding sequence is TGTGCTGGCAGGGCCCAGTACTTC.

This clonotype was seen a few times. V and J are TRBV20-1 and TRBJ2-3; D gene ambiguous. The V end was cut by 4 bases, the J end by 1 base, with 6 bases between. The CDR3 length is 12 residues. In germline, CDR1 is DFQATT, CDR2 SNEGSKA (reference sequence). The chain's CDR3 is CSATRGTDTQYF. The CDR3 nucleotides read TGCAGTGCTACTAGGGGCACAGATACGCAGTATTTT.

This clonotype was observed at least ten times. V usage is TRBV6-2 or TRBV6-3 and J usage is TRBJ2-3; 13 bases align to TRBD2. The CDR3 sequence is 17 residues long. Germline V CDR1 and CDR2: MNHEY, SVGEGT. Trimming took 8 bases from V and 1 from J; bases not matched to a gene: 9. CDR3 in amino acids: CASSSGLAGVGTDTQYF. CDR3 sequence (DNA): TGTGCCAGCTCATCAGGACTAGCGGGAGTGGGCACAGATACGCAGTATTTT.

This clonotype was counted many times. The CDR3 region is CSARDRRLSSYNEQFF. The CDR3 nucleotides are TGCAGTGCTAGAGATCGACGGTTAAGCTCCTACAATGAGCAGTTCTTC. This rearrangement joins TRBV20-1 to TRBJ2-1; no clear D. Per the germline V gene, CDR1 is DFQATT and CDR2 is SNEGSKA (reference sequence). The CDR3 is 16 residues long. Trimming pared 0 bases from V and 0 bases from J, leaving 12 bases between.

This clonotype was counted only a few times. V is TRBV20-1 and J is TRBJ2-2, with D uncertain. Trimming stripped 8 bases from V and 0 bases from J, with 10 bases between. From germline, CDR1 is DFQATT and CDR2 SNEGSKA (reference sequence). The CDR3 is made up of 13 amino acids. The CDR3 loop reads CSSYNANTGELFF. Written as DNA, the CDR3 is TGCAGTAGTTATAACGCGAACACCGGGGAGCTGTTTTTT.

V is TRBV28 and J is TRBJ1-4, with D perhaps TRBD1 (6 bases). V was clipped by 10 bases and J by 8 bases, with 17 bases between them. From germline, CDR1 is MDHEN and CDR2 SYDVKM. The CDR3 spans 13 residues. The CDR3 DNA reads as TGTGCCACCGCTGTGGGGGACACCGAAAAACTGTTTTTT. This gives the protein CATAVGDTEKLFF.

This clonotype was seen ten or more times. V usage is TRBV10-3 and J usage is TRBJ1-2; possibly TRBD1 for D (5 bases). The CDR3 totals 15 residues. The V and J ends lost 0 bases and 4 bases respectively, with 12 bases between them. Germline values: CDR1 ENHRY, CDR2 SYGVKD. CDR3 loop: CAISESYRTSYGYTF. CDR3 DNA: TGTGCCATCAGTGAGTCGTACAGGACCAGCTATGGCTACACCTTC.

This chain connects TRBV5-1 to TRBJ1-6, with unresolved D. This CDR3 is built from 15 residues. The V end lost 0 bases, the J end lost 5 bases, and 9 bases lay between the germline ends. Per the germline V gene, CDR1 is SGHRS and CDR2 is YFSETQ. The CDR3 DNA sequence: TGCGCCAGCAGCTTGGATGGTCGGAATAATTCACCCCTCCACTTT. Its translation: CASSLDGRNNSPLHF.

V is TRBV6-5 and J is TRBJ2-3; D is unresolved. CDR1 MNHEY and CDR2 SVGAGI come from the germline V gene. CDR3 length: 13 amino acids. With 0 bases removed from V and 2 bases from J, the gap between germline ends came to 3 bases. The CDR3 spells CASSYSFTDTQYF. The CDR3 DNA sequence: TGTGCCAGCAGTTACTCTTTCACAGATACGCAGTATTTT.

This clonotype was detected many times. The chain has TRBV28 and TRBJ2-3; 8 positions match TRBD1. The CDR3 length is 14 residues. Germline assignment: CDR1 MDHEN and CDR2 SYDVKM. V lost 1 base and J lost 6; bases outside the gene matches: 3. CDR3 DNA: TGTGCCAGCAGTTTATCAAACAGGGGGGATACGCAGTATTTT. Residues: CASSLSNRGDTQYF.

This clonotype was found a few times. CDR3 coding DNA: TGCAGTGCTAGCCCTTCCGGGACAGGGGGCTTGGGCCCCTATGGCTACACCTTC. As protein: CSASPSGTGGLGPYGYTF. The chain is built from TRBV20-1 and TRBJ1-2; TRBD1 matches at 12 bases. Germline-derived CDR1 and CDR2 are DFQATT and SNEGSKA (reference sequence). The trim removed 3 bases at V and 4 bases at J, leaving 15 bases unmatched. This CDR3 contains 18 residues.

The chain couples TRBV12-3 or TRBV12-4 to TRBJ1-6, with D possibly matching TRBD1 (5 bases). This CDR3 has 14 amino acids. Trimming removed 4 bases at V and 7 bases at J, with 11 bases between. The CDR3 DNA reads TGTGCCAGCAGTTACCAGGGATGGAATTCACCCCTCCACTTT. Protein product: CASSYQGWNSPLHF.

In its sample, this clonotype was seen many times. The chain uses TRBV20-1 and TRBJ1-1; D ambiguous. V dropped 6 bases and J dropped 1 base, with 18 bases sitting between them. The germline CDR1 and CDR2 sequences are DFQATT and SNEGSKA (reference sequence). The CDR3 has 15 residues. CDR3 coding DNA: TGCAGTGCCAGCCCTTTGGAGCGGGCGAACACTGAAGCTTTCTTT. The encoded protein is CSASPLERANTEAFF.